The 26 T cell receptor beta chains listed next were all sequenced from one sample in a study of monozygotic twins with cystic fibrosis. Data came from immunoSEQ multiplex PCR; TCRdb stores just in-frame clones and leaves some out. This table has tens of thousands of clones, just over 95% appearing once. Material for sequencing was blood. These receptors were taken from a girl aged 2 to 10 with cystic fibrosis.

The CDR3 sequence: CASSTGTGNEKLFF. In nucleotides, the CDR3 is TGTGCCAGCAGCACCGGGACGGGTAATGAAAAACTGTTTTTT. The chain couples TRBV11-2 to TRBJ1-4, with a tentative D call TRBD1 (5 bases). CDR1 and CDR2 (germline): SGHAT, FQNNGV. CDR3 length equals 14 residues. Trimming shortened V by 5 bases and J by 4 bases, and 11 bases separated the two germline ends.

The V gene is TRBV2, the J gene TRBJ2-7; D gene uncertain. The CDR3 covers 13 residues. The ends were cut back, 7 bases at V and 3 bases at J, with 13 bases in the middle. Germline CDR1 SNHLY, CDR2 FYNNEI. The CDR3 DNA reads as TGTGCCAGCACCGATGTGGGCGTCTACGAGCAGTACTTC. Protein sequence: CASTDVGVYEQYF.

The J gene is TRBJ2-1, the V gene TRBV6-5; 12 bases fit TRBD2. Germline V gene data show CDR1 as MNHEY and CDR2 as SVGAGI. This CDR3 has 15 residues. Trimming at V came to 6 bases and at J to 7 bases, leaving 7 bases not matched to a gene. The CDR3 region has the DNA TGTGCCAGCAGCCTGACTAGCGGGAGTGGGAATGAGCAGTTCTTC. It is translated as CASSLTSGSGNEQFF.

V gene TRBV5-4 combines with J gene TRBJ2-7; D gene unclear. The CDR3 sequence is 13 residues long. Trimming took 1 base from V and 3 from J, leaving 8 bases between them. Germline CDR1 and CDR2: SGHNT and YYREEE (reference sequence). The CDR3 DNA follows: TGTGCCAGCAGCTTGCTAGACGACTACGAGCAGTACTTC. This encodes CASSLLDDYEQYF.

This sequence joins TRBV28 and TRBJ2-7; tentative D call: TRBD1 (5 bases). With 7 bases removed from V and 4 bases from J, the gap between germline ends came to 17 bases. CDR3 length: 14 amino acids. Germline-derived CDR1 and CDR2 are MDHEN and SYDVKM. The CDR3 protein is CASTWGRGGYEQYF. The CDR3 region has the DNA TGTGCCAGCACTTGGGGTAGGGGTGGTTACGAGCAGTACTTC.

The chain employs TRBV30 and TRBJ2-1; D unresolved. Germline V gene lookup returns CDR1 GTSNPN and CDR2 SVGIG (reference sequence). Trimming stripped 2 bases from V and 8 bases from J, with 10 bases between. The length of the CDR3 is 12 residues. CDR3 bases: TGTGCCTGGAGTCGTCTAGGGTATGAGCAGTTCTTC. Residues: CAWSRLGYEQFF. Based on the CDR3 plus reference TRBV30 and TRBJ2-1, the full variable domain is SQTIHQWPATLVQPVGSPLSLECTVEGTSNPNLYWYRQAAGRGLQLLFYSVGIGQISSEVPQNLSASRPQDRQFILSSKKLLLSDSGFYLCAWSRLGYEQFFGPGTRLTVL.

The chain joins TRBV27 to TRBJ2-7; 8 nucleotides agree with TRBD2. V dropped 5 bases and J dropped 5; count of bases not matched to a gene: 11. The CDR3 consists of 15 residues. The germline CDR1 and CDR2 sequences are MNHEY and SMNVEV (reference sequence). As DNA, the CDR3 is TGTGCCAGCAGTCCCCTGGGGGTAGCGGGAAACGAGCAGTACTTC. Protein product: CASSPLGVAGNEQYF.

This chain uses TRBV4-1 with TRBJ2-7; D gene ambiguous. This CDR3 spans 14 amino acids. Trimming left V 0 bases short and J 4 bases short, with 10 bases between. Looked up from germline, CDR1 is MGHRA and CDR2 is YSYEKL. The DNA of the CDR3 is TGCGCCAGCAGCCAAGAAGGCCGAACGTACGAGCAGTACTTC. Amino acid sequence: CASSQEGRTYEQYF.

The genes are TRBV29-1 and TRBJ1-1; 7 bases align to TRBD1. Germline-derived CDR1 and CDR2 are SQVTM and ANQGSEA. This CDR3 comprises 14 residues. This CDR3 reads CSYRQGPQNTEAFF. For the CDR3, the DNA is TGCAGTTATCGACAGGGCCCTCAGAACACTGAAGCTTTCTTT.

This rearrangement joins TRBV5-1 to TRBJ2-2, with TRBD1 matching 8 bases. V lost 9 bases and J lost 3; bases outside the gene matches: 10. In germline, CDR1 is SGHRS, CDR2 YFSETQ. The CDR3 covers 15 residues. The CDR3 DNA reads as TGCGCCACAGCAAACCAGGGGGCCGACACCGGGGAGCTGTTTTTT. It encodes CATANQGADTGELFF.

This chain connects TRBV6-1 to TRBJ2-7, with D maybe TRBD1 (6 bases). Trimming stripped 5 bases from V and 5 bases from J, with 16 bases between. The CDR3 is 14 amino acids. The germline CDR1 and CDR2 sequences are MNHNS and SASEGT. CDR3 sequence: CASSSIDRPHEQYF. DNA of the CDR3: TGTGCCAGCAGTTCTATCGACAGGCCGCACGAGCAGTACTTC.

V and J are TRBV19 and TRBJ1-2, with 8 bases aligning to TRBD1. The CDR3 loop spans 15 amino acids. Losses at the gene ends were 1 base for V and 8 bases for J; bases not matched to a gene: 9. Germline CDR1 and CDR2: LNHDA and SQIVND (reference sequence). The CDR3 sequence: CASSIALSGGWGYTF. In DNA form, the CDR3 reads TGTGCCAGTAGTATAGCCCTATCAGGGGGCTGGGGCTACACCTTC.

The chain joins TRBV9 to TRBJ2-3, with a tentative D call TRBD2 (5 bases). The CDR3 is 15 residues long. V lost 2 bases to trimming and J lost 2 bases, with 12 bases between them. Germline assignment: CDR1 SGDLS and CDR2 YYNGEE. CDR3 protein: CASSVAGLNTDTQYF. CDR3 DNA sequence: TGTGCCAGCAGCGTCGCGGGTCTCAACACAGATACGCAGTATTTT.

The chain is built from TRBV7-2 and TRBJ2-1, with D possibly TRBD2 on 6 matching bases. Deletions cut 0 bases from V and 7 bases from J, with 13 bases between. Germline values: CDR1 SGHTA, CDR2 FQGNSA. The CDR3 is 15 residues long. The CDR3 coding sequence is TGTGCCAGCAGCTTAGCGGAGGGAGGACAAAATGAGCAGTTCTTC. Translation gives CASSLAEGGQNEQFF.

V is TRBV9 and J is TRBJ1-3; tentatively, D is TRBD1 (6 bases). V gave up 4 bases and J gave up 1 base, with 12 bases separating them. The CDR3 runs 15 residues. The germline V gene encodes CDR1 SGDLS and CDR2 YYNGEE. The CDR3 spells CASSSFRGSGNTIYF. In DNA, the CDR3 is TGTGCCAGCAGCTCATTCAGGGGTTCTGGAAACACCATATATTTT.

The genes are TRBV19 and TRBJ1-2, with no clear D. Germline V gene sequence: CDR1 LNHDA, CDR2 SQIVND (reference sequence). This CDR3 region has 14 residues. The V end was cut by 9 bases, the J end by 4 bases, with 18 bases between. The CDR3 nucleotides are TGTGCCAGCTCCGACCTCCTGGAGGGCTATGGCTACACCTTC. Its translation is CASSDLLEGYGYTF.

This rearrangement joins TRBV7-9 to TRBJ2-1, with TRBD2 identical over 7 bases. V gave up 5 bases and J gave up 9 bases; unmatched junction bases: 10. The length of the CDR3 is 14 residues. Germline V gives CDR1 SEHNR, CDR2 FQNEAQ (reference sequence). The CDR3: CASSTGLDKREQFF. For the CDR3, the DNA is TGTGCCAGCAGCACCGGACTAGATAAACGTGAGCAGTTCTTC.

The chain carries TRBV7-9 and TRBJ2-5; D is unresolved. CDR1 is SEHNR and CDR2 is FQNEAQ in the germline V gene (reference sequence). The germline V and J ends were trimmed by 2 bases and 1 base, with 8 bases remaining between them. This CDR3 has 14 residues. The CDR3 DNA sequence: TGTGCCAGCAGCTTATATAACACCCAAGAGACCCAGTACTTC. It yields the protein CASSLYNTQETQYF.

The rearrangement uses TRBV30 and TRBJ2-7, with D tentatively TRBD1 (6 bases). Per the germline V gene, CDR1 is GTSNPN and CDR2 is SVGIG (reference sequence). V lost 0 bases to trimming and J lost 6 bases, with 18 bases between them. The CDR3 contains 15 residues. CDR3 DNA: TGTGCCTGGAGTGTCACGGGGCGAGGGGGTTTCGAGCAGTACTTC. Its protein is CAWSVTGRGGFEQYF. Combining the CDR3 with reference TRBV30 and TRBJ2-7 gives the whole variable domain SQTIHQWPATLVQPVGSPLSLECTVEGTSNPNLYWYRQAAGRGLQLLFYSVGIGQISSEVPQNLSASRPQDRQFILSSKKLLLSDSGFYLCAWSVTGRGGFEQYFGPGTRLTVT.

The chain employs TRBV4-1 and TRBJ2-2; the D is unclear. Per germline, CDR1 MGHRA and CDR2 YSYEKL. V dropped 3 bases and J dropped 3 bases, with 8 bases sitting between them. This CDR3 has 14 residues. The CDR3 loop is CASSHPIDTGELFF. The CDR3 DNA is TGCGCCAGCAGCCACCCAATTGACACCGGGGAGCTGTTTTTT.

V is TRBV19 and J is TRBJ2-2; no clear D. From germline, CDR1 is LNHDA and CDR2 SQIVND (reference sequence). The V gene lost 6 bases and the J gene lost 5 bases, with 13 bases spanning the gap. The CDR3 is 14 residues long. The CDR3 loop is CASRSPGRTGELFF. The CDR3 nucleotides read TGTGCCAGTAGATCGCCAGGACGTACCGGGGAGCTGTTTTTT.

This chain joins TRBV29-1 and TRBJ2-7; 7 bases agree with TRBD2. Germline assignment: CDR1 SQVTM and CDR2 ANQGSEA. This CDR3 region has 13 residues. V lost 6 bases and J lost 3; bases outside the gene matches: 8. The chain's CDR3 is CSVVTSSNYEQYF. Written as DNA, the CDR3 is TGCAGCGTCGTGACTAGCTCGAACTACGAGCAGTACTTC.

The rearrangement uses TRBV6-6 and TRBJ2-7; the D gene is possibly TRBD1 (5 bases). The CDR3 spans 15 residues. Germline assignment: CDR1 MNHNY and CDR2 SVGAGI (reference sequence). V shed 5 bases and J shed 6 bases, with 20 bases lying between them. The CDR3 sequence: CASSLPDIQALEQYF. In DNA, the CDR3 is TGTGCCAGCAGTCTCCCGGACATCCAGGCTCTCGAGCAGTACTTC.

The chain combines TRBV6-1 with TRBJ2-7, with a weak D call TRBD1 (5 bases). Germline V CDR1 and CDR2: MNHNS, SASEGT. The CDR3 totals 13 residues. Trimming stripped 6 bases from V and 2 bases from J, with 11 bases between. The CDR3 coding sequence is TGTGCCAGCAGGGCAGACAGCGCCTACGAGCAGTACTTC. Its protein is CASRADSAYEQYF.

CDR3: CASSLDMGQETQYF. CDR3 DNA sequence: TGTGCCAGCAGCTTAGATATGGGGCAAGAGACCCAGTACTTC. The chain is built from TRBV11-2 and TRBJ2-5; D call uncertain. The CDR3 sequence is 14 residues long. The germline CDR1 and CDR2 sequences are SGHAT and FQNNGV. The V and J ends lost 0 bases and 2 bases respectively, with 7 bases between them. The full variable domain, rest sourced from reference TRBV11-2 and TRBJ2-5, is EAGVAQSPRYKIIEKRQSVAFWCNPISGHATLYWYQQILGQGPKLLIQFQNNGVVDDSQLPKDRFSAERLKGVDSTLKIQPAKLEDSAVYLCASSLDMGQETQYFGPGTRLLVL.

The rearrangement joins TRBV15 to TRBJ2-3, with TRBD1 matching over 10 bases. With 3 bases clipped from V and 6 bases from J, the junction kept 6 bases outside the gene matches. The germline V gene encodes CDR1 LNHNV and CDR2 YYDKDF (reference sequence). The CDR3 consists of 15 residues. In DNA form, the CDR3 reads TGTGCCACCAGCAGGGACAAGGGACAGGGGGATACGCAGTATTTT. Amino acid sequence: CATSRDKGQGDTQYF.